This TCR beta chain was captured by sequencing in a study of Ad26.COV2.S vaccination and SARS-CoV-2 variants. Study-level information: Once, or twice with 56 days between doses, Ad26.COV2.S was given intramuscularly. General study results and limits: For non-spike TCRs, breadth in vaccine recipients resembled that in placebo recipients. TCR breadth and depth analyses may have underestimated total T cell responses.

Regarding this clone: Its antigen is unknown.

J lost 5 bases, V lost 4 bases, and 2 bases had no gene match. Germline CDR1 and CDR2: SEHNR and FQNEAQ (reference sequence). CDR3 length equals 14 residues. Profiled with immunoSEQ multiplex PCR; TCRdb holds only in-frame clones, not every one. This table holds some 320,000 clones, around 81% found once. Treatment denoted: 19 received Ad26.COV2.S at low or high dose, single or two shots; about 5 received placebo; per-sample allocation not given. All samples were drawn on day 63, counting from the first vaccine or placebo injection. Expression of Wuhan-strain SARS-CoV-2 spike came from the Ad26 vector that formed the vaccine.

This receptor was taken from a person aged 18-60 years who received the Ad26.COV2.S COVID-19 vaccine or a placebo. The genes are TRBV7-9 and TRBJ1-5, with TRBD1 identical over 10 bases. The sample in question was peripheral blood, obtained in a trial of Ad26.COV2.S vaccine versus placebo. The CDR3 spells CASSSTGGDQPQHF. The CDR3 DNA reads TGTGCCAGCAGCTCGACAGGGGGCGATCAGCCCCAGCATTTT. The variable domain in full, completed from reference TRBV7-9 and TRBJ1-5, reads DTGVSQNPRHKITKRGQNVTFRCDPISEHNRLYWYRQTLGQGPEFLTYFQNEAQLEKSRLLSDRFSAERPKGSFSTLEIQRTEQGDSAMYLCASSSTGGDQPQHFGDGTRLSIL.